Reported below is one T cell receptor (beta chain). Its antigen is unidentified. PCR employed 60 Vbeta and 13 Jbeta primers. Clones were read by immunoSEQ multiplex PCR, and TCRdb kept only the in-frame ones, dropping some. The repertoire holds 140,000 or so clones, around 86% seen once, with about 1.2% in the top ten. The data belong to a study of cytomegalovirus exposure and HLA in healthy donors. Study-level background: Among over 350 genotyped donors, around 77% fell in the Caucasian-associated ancestry cluster. Regarding the study as a whole: In presence/absence analyses, roughly uniform sequencing depth across donors was assumed.

The CDR3 extends over 18 amino acids. From germline, CDR1 is SQVTM and CDR2 ANQGSEA. V dropped 1 base and J dropped 4 bases, with 23 bases sitting between them. The receptor's source is a female donor in good health and CMV-seronegative. The source material was PBMCs. This chain links TRBV29-1 with TRBJ1-3; possible D gene TRBD1, 6 bases. This CDR3 reads CSVEVPLAGATGGNTIYF. The CDR3 region has the DNA TGCAGCGTTGAAGTGCCCCTGGCAGGGGCCACGGGAGGAAACACCATATATTTT.